A selection of T cell receptor beta chains follows, all from one sample in a study of blood T cell repertoires in COVID-19. The repertoire was sequenced with immunoSEQ multiplex PCR; TCRdb's copy has only in-frame clones and lacks some. The table lists over 200,000 clones, roughly nine tenths of them singletons. The sequenced material came from peripheral blood. The receptors derive from a man aged 55 to 70 who had recovered from COVID-19. Each CDR3 is given with its conserved first and last residue. The order of the fields is V gene, D gene, clone size, J gene, CDR3 length, CDR3 protein, CDR3 DNA. A D gene is named only where the DNA matches it firmly. Clone size is stated in some rows and not others, as once, few, many or a class when expanded.

V: TRBV2; D: TRBD1; size: NA; J: TRBJ2-5; length: 15; CDR3: CASSEQTGPGQTQYF; DNA: TGTGCCAGCAGTGAGCAGACAGGGCCGGGGCAGACCCAGTACTTC
V: TRBV19; D: TRBD1; size: NA; J: TRBJ2-7; length: 13; CDR3: CASSRDSSYEQYF; DNA: TGTGCCAGTAGTCGGGACAGCTCCTACGAGCAGTACTTC
V: TRBV6-5; D: TRBD1; size: NA; J: TRBJ2-1; length: 13; CDR3: CASNRQGGDEQFF; DNA: TGTGCCAGCAATCGACAGGGTGGGGATGAGCAGTTCTTC
V: TRBV28; D: TRBD1; size: NA; J: TRBJ2-2; length: 13; CDR3: CASGTVNTGELFF; DNA: TGTGCCAGCGGGACAGTTAACACCGGGGAGCTGTTTTTT
V: TRBV14; D: TRBD1; size: NA; J: TRBJ1-2; length: 17; CDR3: CASSQVDWGQKNYGYTF; DNA: TGTGCCAGCAGCCAAGTGGATTGGGGACAGAAAAACTATGGCTACACCTTC
V: TRBV11-2; D: NA; size: NA; J: TRBJ1-5; length: 14; CDR3: CASSPANSNQPQHF; DNA: TGTGCCAGCAGCCCCGCGAATAGCAATCAGCCCCAGCATTTT
V: TRBV14; D: TRBD1; size: many; J: TRBJ2-1; length: 15; CDR3: CASSRTGTMGNEQFF; DNA: TGTGCCAGCAGCAGGACAGGGACCATGGGCAATGAGCAGTTCTTC
V: TRBV18; D: NA; size: NA; J: TRBJ2-7; length: 14; CDR3: CASSPGSSSYEQYF; DNA: TGTGCCAGCTCACCGGGGAGCAGTTCCTACGAGCAGTACTTC
V: TRBV1; D: NA; size: NA; J: TRBJ2-7; length: 19; CDR3: CTSSQGLTSGRANPYEQYF; DNA: TGCACCAGCAGCCAAGGTCTGACTAGCGGGAGGGCCAATCCCTACGAGCAGTACTTC
V: TRBV3-1/TRBV3-2; D: TRBD2; size: NA; J: TRBJ2-5; length: 17; CDR3: CASSTTFTSGGVWTQYF; DNA: TGTGCCAGCAGCACAACTTTCACTAGCGGGGGGGTATGGACCCAGTACTTC
V: TRBV5-5; D: NA; size: NA; J: TRBJ1-1; length: 14; CDR3: CASSFGYSNTEAFF; DNA: TGTGCCAGCAGCTTCGGTTACTCGAACACTGAAGCTTTCTTT
V: TRBV19; D: NA; size: NA; J: TRBJ1-5; length: 17; CDR3: CASSILPPRAGNQPQHF; DNA: TGTGCCAGTAGTATTCTTCCCCCGAGGGCCGGCAATCAGCCCCAGCATTTT
V: TRBV2; D: TRBD1; size: NA; J: TRBJ1-1; length: 13; CDR3: CASSGTGYTEAFF; DNA: TGTGCCAGCAGCGGGACAGGGTACACTGAAGCTTTCTTT
V: TRBV18; D: TRBD1; size: NA; J: TRBJ1-4; length: 15; CDR3: CASSPQRGQNEKLFF; DNA: TGTGCCAGCTCACCACAGAGGGGGCAGAATGAAAAACTGTTTTTT
V: TRBV9; D: NA; size: NA; J: TRBJ1-1; length: 14; CDR3: CASSVAGLETEAFF; DNA: TGTGCCAGCAGCGTAGCAGGGCTCGAGACTGAAGCTTTCTTT
V: TRBV29-1; D: NA; size: NA; J: TRBJ1-2; length: 13; CDR3: CSVGDTPNYGYTF; DNA: TGCAGCGTTGGGGACACACCTAACTATGGCTACACCTTC
V: TRBV7-2; D: NA; size: NA; J: TRBJ2-2; length: 14; CDR3: CASSYQPSAGELFF; DNA: TGTGCCAGCAGCTACCAGCCTAGCGCCGGGGAGCTGTTTTTT
V: TRBV29-1; D: TRBD2; size: NA; J: TRBJ2-1; length: 15; CDR3: CSVEEYSGLYNEQFF; DNA: TGCAGCGTTGAAGAGTATAGCGGGCTCTACAATGAGCAGTTCTTC
V: TRBV28; D: NA; size: NA; J: TRBJ1-5; length: 11; CDR3: CASSLEQPQHF; DNA: TGTGCCAGCAGTTTAGAGCAGCCCCAGCATTTT
V: TRBV6-5; D: TRBD1; size: NA; J: TRBJ1-1; length: 14; CDR3: CASRPGQTYTEAFF; DNA: TGTGCCAGCCGCCCGGGACAGACTTACACTGAAGCTTTCTTT
V: TRBV7-3; D: NA; size: NA; J: TRBJ2-3; length: 13; CDR3: CASSGGSTDTQYF; DNA: TGTGCCAGCAGTGGGGGCAGCACAGATACGCAGTATTTT
V: TRBV5-1; D: NA; size: NA; J: TRBJ2-7; length: 14; CDR3: CASSLEGGQYEQYF; DNA: TGCGCCAGCAGCTTGGAGGGTGGACAGTACGAGCAGTACTTC
V: TRBV28; D: NA; size: NA; J: TRBJ2-1; length: 16; CDR3: CASSLSRLKYYNEQFF; DNA: TGTGCCAGCAGTCTCTCCCGACTGAAATACTACAATGAGCAGTTCTTC
V: TRBV28; D: TRBD1; size: NA; J: TRBJ2-7; length: 11; CDR3: CATRRDSEQYF; DNA: TGTGCCACCCGCCGGGACAGCGAGCAGTACTTC
V: TRBV5-5; D: TRBD1; size: NA; J: TRBJ1-1; length: 16; CDR3: CASSSRDRGQNTEAFF; DNA: TGTGCCAGCAGCTCACGGGACAGGGGGCAAAACACTGAAGCTTTCTTT
V: TRBV5-6; D: NA; size: NA; J: TRBJ2-5; length: 11; CDR3: CASSFRETQYF; DNA: TGTGCCAGCAGCTTTCGGGAGACCCAGTACTTC
V: TRBV5-8; D: NA; size: NA; J: TRBJ2-3; length: 14; CDR3: CASSLQRNTDTQYF; DNA: TGTGCCAGCAGCTTGCAGCGGAACACAGATACGCAGTATTTT
V: TRBV9; D: TRBD2; size: NA; J: TRBJ2-6; length: 17; CDR3: CASSILAGQTGANVLTF; DNA: TGTGCCAGCAGCATCCTAGCGGGACAAACTGGGGCCAACGTCCTGACTTTC
V: TRBV7-9; D: TRBD2; size: once; J: TRBJ2-2; length: 15; CDR3: CASSLREGWTGELFF; DNA: TGTGCCAGCAGCTTACGGGAGGGGTGGACCGGGGAGCTGTTTTTT
V: TRBV11-2; D: TRBD2; size: NA; J: TRBJ2-7; length: 15; CDR3: CASSFGTSGGYEQYF; DNA: TGTGCCAGCAGTTTCGGCACTAGCGGGGGCTACGAGCAGTACTTC
V: TRBV4-3; D: NA; size: NA; J: TRBJ1-2; length: 13; CDR3: CASSQGQGRGYTF; DNA: TGCGCCAGCAGCCAAGGCCAGGGGCGGGGCTACACCTTC
V: TRBV7-3; D: TRBD1; size: NA; J: TRBJ2-5; length: 18; CDR3: CASSFPRDRGEYQETQYF; DNA: TGTGCCAGCAGCTTCCCCCGGGACAGGGGAGAGTACCAAGAGACCCAGTACTTC
V: TRBV5-1; D: NA; size: NA; J: TRBJ1-1; length: 15; CDR3: CASSLLGAVNTEAFF; DNA: TGCGCCAGCAGCTTGTTAGGTGCGGTGAACACTGAAGCTTTCTTT
V: TRBV2; D: TRBD1; size: NA; J: TRBJ1-2; length: 12; CDR3: CASSGDRGGYTF; DNA: TGTGCCAGCAGTGGGGACAGGGGTGGCTACACCTTC
V: TRBV12-5; D: TRBD1; size: NA; J: TRBJ1-1; length: 15; CDR3: CASGSTGGRNTEAFF; DNA: TGTGCTAGTGGATCCACAGGGGGGCGGAACACTGAAGCTTTCTTT
V: TRBV9; D: NA; size: NA; J: TRBJ2-7; length: 15; CDR3: CASSVVPGAGYEQYF; DNA: TGTGCCAGCAGCGTAGTTCCGGGAGCCGGTTACGAGCAGTACTTC
V: TRBV10-3; D: TRBD1; size: NA; J: TRBJ1-1; length: 13; CDR3: CAISQGARTEAFF; DNA: TGTGCCATCAGCCAGGGGGCGAGGACTGAAGCTTTCTTT
V: TRBV18; D: NA; size: NA; J: TRBJ2-7; length: 14; CDR3: CASSRDSGLYEQYF; DNA: TGTGCCAGCTCACGAGACAGCGGGTTGTACGAGCAGTACTTC
V: TRBV7-9; D: NA; size: NA; J: TRBJ1-5; length: 16; CDR3: CASSLGTDASNQPQHF; DNA: TGTGCCAGCAGCTTAGGTACAGACGCAAGCAATCAGCCCCAGCATTTT
V: TRBV27; D: TRBD1; size: NA; J: TRBJ1-4; length: 17; CDR3: CASSPGRGFSTNEKLFF; DNA: TGTGCCAGCAGCCCGGGCAGGGGGTTTTCAACTAATGAAAAACTGTTTTTT
V: TRBV27; D: NA; size: NA; J: TRBJ2-7; length: 15; CDR3: CASSRKSYPEYEQYF; DNA: TGTGCCAGCAGCAGAAAATCGTACCCCGAATACGAGCAGTACTTC
V: TRBV5-1; D: TRBD1; size: few; J: TRBJ1-2; length: 14; CDR3: CASSQDRVRDGYTF; DNA: TGCGCCAGCAGCCAGGACAGGGTGAGGGATGGCTACACCTTC
V: TRBV7-2; D: NA; size: NA; J: TRBJ2-7; length: 15; CDR3: CASSLAGQGTYEQYF; DNA: TGTGCCAGCAGCTTAGCAGGTCAGGGTACCTACGAGCAGTACTTC
V: TRBV7-2; D: NA; size: NA; J: TRBJ2-2; length: 16; CDR3: CASSQKHVGNTGELFF; DNA: TGTGCCAGCAGCCAAAAGCACGTCGGGAACACCGGGGAGCTGTTTTTT
V: TRBV5-1; D: NA; size: NA; J: TRBJ2-3; length: 17; CDR3: CASSLVNSGWGTDTQYF; DNA: TGCGCCAGCAGCTTGGTGAACAGCGGGTGGGGCACAGATACGCAGTATTTT
V: TRBV2; D: NA; size: NA; J: TRBJ2-2; length: 15; CDR3: CASSARGPNTGELFF; DNA: TGTGCCAGCAGTGCTAGGGGTCCGAACACCGGGGAGCTGTTTTTT
V: TRBV6-2/TRBV6-3; D: TRBD1; size: NA; J: TRBJ2-2; length: 17; CDR3: CASSYVPGGARGGELFF; DNA: TGTGCCAGCAGTTACGTGCCAGGGGGCGCCCGTGGCGGGGAGCTGTTTTTT
V: TRBV4-2; D: TRBD2; size: once; J: TRBJ2-1; length: 17; CDR3: CASSQDGLAGAYNEQFF; DNA: TGTGCCAGCAGCCAAGATGGACTAGCGGGGGCCTACAATGAGCAGTTCTTC
V: TRBV5-1; D: NA; size: NA; J: TRBJ2-3; length: 16; CDR3: CASSLEGRGYTDTQYF; DNA: TGCGCCAGCAGCTTGGAAGGGAGAGGGTACACAGATACGCAGTATTTT
V: TRBV5-5; D: NA; size: NA; J: TRBJ1-3; length: 14; CDR3: CASSLPGGGNTIYF; DNA: TGTGCCAGCAGCTTGCCGGGGGGTGGAAACACCATATATTTT
V: TRBV5-1; D: NA; size: NA; J: TRBJ2-7; length: 13; CDR3: CASSLVAGYEQYF; DNA: TGCGCCAGCAGCTTGGTGGCAGGCTACGAGCAGTACTTC
V: TRBV29-1; D: NA; size: NA; J: TRBJ1-4; length: 13; CDR3: CSVFSRGNEKLFF; DNA: TGCAGCGTTTTTAGCAGGGGCAATGAAAAACTGTTTTTT
V: TRBV7-2; D: NA; size: NA; J: TRBJ2-5; length: 14; CDR3: CASSWGGAQETQYF; DNA: TGTGCCAGCAGCTGGGGGGGGGCCCAAGAGACCCAGTACTTC
V: TRBV2; D: NA; size: NA; J: TRBJ2-2; length: 13; CDR3: CASSSGNTGELFF; DNA: TGTGCCAGCAGTAGCGGGAACACCGGGGAGCTGTTTTTT
V: TRBV19; D: TRBD2; size: NA; J: TRBJ2-7; length: 17; CDR3: CASSIAPCSGSACEQYF; DNA: TGTGCCAGTAGTATCGCCCCGTGTAGCGGGAGTGCTTGCGAGCAGTACTTC
V: TRBV4-3; D: NA; size: NA; J: TRBJ2-7; length: 12; CDR3: CASSQEGREQYF; DNA: TGCGCCAGCAGCCAAGAGGGGAGAGAGCAGTACTTC
V: TRBV28; D: NA; size: once; J: TRBJ1-5; length: 16; CDR3: CASSLLARLGNQPQHF; DNA: TGTGCCAGCAGTTTATTAGCGAGGCTCGGCAATCAGCCCCAGCATTTT
V: TRBV3-1/TRBV3-2; D: TRBD1; size: NA; J: TRBJ1-1; length: 12; CDR3: CASSQERGPAFF; DNA: TGTGCCAGCAGCCAAGAAAGGGGGCCGGCTTTCTTT
V: TRBV18; D: NA; size: NA; J: TRBJ2-7; length: 17; CDR3: CASSPFSSEVSIREQYF; DNA: TGTGCCAGCTCACCATTTTCTTCGGAGGTCAGTATCCGCGAGCAGTACTTC
V: TRBV5-1; D: TRBD2; size: once; J: TRBJ2-3; length: 15; CDR3: CASSFSGGAADTQYF; DNA: TGCGCCAGCAGCTTTAGCGGGGGGGCCGCAGATACGCAGTATTTT